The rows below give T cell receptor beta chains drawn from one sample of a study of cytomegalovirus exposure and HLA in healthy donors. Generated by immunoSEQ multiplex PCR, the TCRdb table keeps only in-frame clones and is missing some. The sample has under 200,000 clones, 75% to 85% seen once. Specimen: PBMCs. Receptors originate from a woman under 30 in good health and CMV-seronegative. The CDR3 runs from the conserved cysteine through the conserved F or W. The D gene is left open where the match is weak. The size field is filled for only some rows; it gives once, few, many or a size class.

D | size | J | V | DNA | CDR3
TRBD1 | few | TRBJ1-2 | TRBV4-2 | TGTGCCAGCAGCCAAGGGACAGGGCTTAACTATGGCTACACCTTC | CASSQGTGLNYGYTF
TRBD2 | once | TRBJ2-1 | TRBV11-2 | TGTGCCAGCAGGTCCCTAGCGGGAGGGCCGAATGAGCAGTTCTTC | CASRSLAGGPNEQFF
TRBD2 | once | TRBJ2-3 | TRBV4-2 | TGTGCCAGCAGCCCAGAACAGGAGCGGGGCTCTAGCACAGATACGCAGTATTTT | CASSPEQERGSSTDTQYF
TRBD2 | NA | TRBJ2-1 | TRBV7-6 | TGTGCCAGCAGCGAGCGGGGAACCTACAATGAGCAGTTCTTC | CASSERGTYNEQFF
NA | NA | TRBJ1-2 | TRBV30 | TGTGCCCACCAACCTCACAGGGCTAACTATGGCTACACCTTC | CAHQPHRANYGYTF
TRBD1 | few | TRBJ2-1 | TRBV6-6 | TGTGCCAGCAGTTCGGGACAGGGGGCTTACGAGCAGTTCTTC | CASSSGQGAYEQFF
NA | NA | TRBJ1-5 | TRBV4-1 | TGCGCCAGCAGCCAAGTACCCAGACATAGCAATCAGCCCCAGCATTTT | CASSQVPRHSNQPQHF
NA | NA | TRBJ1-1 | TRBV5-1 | TGCGCCAGCAGGCTAAGGGGGGGGAACACTGAAGCTTTCTTT | CASRLRGGNTEAFF
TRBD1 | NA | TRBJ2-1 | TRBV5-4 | TGTGCCAGCAGCCCGGTGTCCGGACAGGGATTCGGGTTCGAGCAGTTCTTC | CASSPVSGQGFGFEQFF
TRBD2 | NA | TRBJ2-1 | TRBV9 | TGTGCCAGCAGGAGGGGAGTAGCGGGAGGTTGGAATGAGCAGTTCTTC | CASRRGVAGGWNEQFF
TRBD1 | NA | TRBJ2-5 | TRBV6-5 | TGTGCCAGCAGGGAGACAGGGAGCGAGACCCAGTACTTC | CASRETGSETQYF
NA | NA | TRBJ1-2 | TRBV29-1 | TGCAGCGTTGAAACGGGGTTGGGCTATGGCTACACCTTC | CSVETGLGYGYTF